The clone carrying this TCR beta chain was seen only a few times. The antigen is undetermined. This specimen comes from a study of T cell repertoires in cytomegalovirus infection. Background on the study: Recently identified HLA-C-restricted CMV epitopes were used, and well-studied HLA-B-restricted CMV epitopes were used as well. CMV infection and matching HLA type were both indicated by public TCR beta signatures.

CDR3 length: 12 amino acids. Germline CDR1 is SGHVS and CDR2 is FNYEAQ. V gave up 4 bases and J gave up 7 bases, with 7 bases separating them. Each CDR3 protein gets one entry after TCRdb re-called the reads with MiXCR. The table includes fewer than 200,000 distinct CDR3 sequences, roughly a fifth detected once. Study-level points and caveats: The ex vivo response showed dominance by HLA-C-restricted CMV-specific TCR beta clonotypes.

The source material was CD8+ T cells from cultured PBMCs, sampled from culture after CMV antigen stimulation. The chain uses TRBV7-6 and TRBJ1-4; D not resolved. This sequence was found in a human donor in good health (CMV status not recorded). Some clones in this sample may be carry-over from other donors' samples. CDR3 sequence: CASSSIGEKLFF. The CDR3 DNA is TGTGCCAGCAGCTCAATTGGTGAAAAACTGTTTTTT.